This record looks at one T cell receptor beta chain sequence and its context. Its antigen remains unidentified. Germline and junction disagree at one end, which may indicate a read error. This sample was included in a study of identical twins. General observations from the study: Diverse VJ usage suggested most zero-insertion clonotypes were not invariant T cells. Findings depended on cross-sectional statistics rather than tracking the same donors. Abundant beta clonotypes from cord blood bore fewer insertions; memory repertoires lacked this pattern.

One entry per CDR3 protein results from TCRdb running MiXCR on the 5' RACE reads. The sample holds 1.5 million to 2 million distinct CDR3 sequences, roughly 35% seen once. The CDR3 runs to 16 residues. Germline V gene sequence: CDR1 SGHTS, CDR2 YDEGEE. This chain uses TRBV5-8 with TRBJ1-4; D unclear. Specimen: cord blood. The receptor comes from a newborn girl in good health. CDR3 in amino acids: CAGSLGGPATNEKLFF. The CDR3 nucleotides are TGTGCCGGCAGCTTGGGAGGGCCCGCAACTAATGAAAAACTGTTTTTT.